A selection of T cell receptor beta chains follows, all from one sample in a study of blood T cell repertoires in COVID-19. Assay: immunoSEQ multiplex PCR; the TCRdb copy retains only in-frame clones and omits some. Of fewer than 400,000 clones in the sample, approximately 92% were seen once. What was sequenced was PBMCs or T cells enriched from blood (not recorded which). Source of these receptors: a woman between 25 and 40 years old who had recovered from COVID-19. Both conserved end residues are part of each CDR3. Each record gives: CDR3 protein, CDR3 DNA, J gene, clone size, V gene, D gene, CDR3 length. D genes are given only for firm matches. For some rows the clone size is stated as once, few or many, or as a class when expanded; others skip it.

CDR3aa: CASSLEGLGSNYGYTF
CDR3nt: TGTGCCAGCAGCTTAGAAGGCCTTGGGAGTAACTATGGCTACACCTTC
j_gene: TRBJ1-2
abundance: -
v_gene: TRBV7-9
d_gene: -
len: 16

CDR3aa: CASSLGTGANTGELFF
CDR3nt: TGCGCCAGCAGCTTGGGGACAGGGGCGAACACCGGGGAGCTGTTTTTT
j_gene: TRBJ2-2
abundance: -
v_gene: TRBV5-1
d_gene: TRBD1
len: 16

CDR3aa: CASSLPLSEGTQYF
CDR3nt: TGTGCCAGCAGTTTACCCCTCTCTGAGGGGACCCAGTACTTC
j_gene: TRBJ2-5
abundance: -
v_gene: TRBV28
d_gene: -
len: 14

CDR3aa: CSFRDRSQETQYF
CDR3nt: TGCAGCTTCCGGGACAGGAGCCAAGAGACCCAGTACTTC
j_gene: TRBJ2-5
abundance: -
v_gene: TRBV29-1
d_gene: TRBD1
len: 13

CDR3aa: CASSLSRGGDTDTQYF
CDR3nt: TGCGCCAGCAGCTTGAGTCGGGGGGGTGACACAGATACGCAGTATTTT
j_gene: TRBJ2-3
abundance: -
v_gene: TRBV5-1
d_gene: TRBD2
len: 16

CDR3aa: CASSNPGVWSYNEQFF
CDR3nt: TGTGCCAGCAGCAACCCCGGGGTATGGTCCTACAATGAGCAGTTCTTC
j_gene: TRBJ2-1
abundance: -
v_gene: TRBV3-1/TRBV3-2
d_gene: -
len: 16

CDR3aa: CASGTGTGNEKLFF
CDR3nt: TGTGCCAGCGGGACCGGGACAGGAAATGAAAAACTGTTTTTT
j_gene: TRBJ1-4
abundance: -
v_gene: TRBV25-1
d_gene: TRBD1
len: 14

CDR3aa: CASSPDGGRYGYTF
CDR3nt: TGTGCCAGCAGCCCCGATGGCGGTCGCTATGGCTACACCTTC
j_gene: TRBJ1-2
abundance: -
v_gene: TRBV7-3
d_gene: -
len: 14

CDR3aa: CASEPGTLEGYTF
CDR3nt: TGTGCCAGCGAACCGGGGACATTAGAAGGCTACACCTTC
j_gene: TRBJ1-2
abundance: -
v_gene: TRBV6-5
d_gene: -
len: 13

CDR3aa: CASSQEVVGPINTEAFF
CDR3nt: TGCGCCAGCAGCCAAGAAGTAGTTGGGCCGATTAACACTGAAGCTTTCTTT
j_gene: TRBJ1-1
abundance: -
v_gene: TRBV4-3
d_gene: -
len: 17

CDR3aa: CASPNPRGRAASEAFF
CDR3nt: TGTGCCAGCCCGAACCCCAGGGGGCGGGCAGCCTCTGAAGCTTTCTTT
j_gene: TRBJ1-1
abundance: -
v_gene: TRBV5-8
d_gene: TRBD1
len: 16

CDR3aa: CASSSQETRGYSNQPQHF
CDR3nt: TGTGCCAGCAGCTCACAGGAAACCCGGGGGTATAGCAATCAGCCCCAGCATTTT
j_gene: TRBJ1-5
abundance: -
v_gene: TRBV7-4
d_gene: -
len: 18

CDR3aa: CASSSLPLSGANVLTF
CDR3nt: TGTGCCAGCAGTTCCCTTCCCCTCTCTGGGGCCAACGTCCTGACTTTC
j_gene: TRBJ2-6
abundance: -
v_gene: TRBV27
d_gene: -
len: 16

CDR3aa: CASSATGSGKLFF
CDR3nt: TGTGCCAGTAGTGCGACAGGGTCGGGTAAACTGTTTTTT
j_gene: TRBJ1-4
abundance: -
v_gene: TRBV19
d_gene: TRBD1
len: 13

CDR3aa: CASSRLAGNTGELFF
CDR3nt: TGTGCCAGCAGCCGCCTAGCGGGGAACACCGGGGAGCTGTTTTTT
j_gene: TRBJ2-2
abundance: once
v_gene: TRBV7-3
d_gene: TRBD2
len: 15

CDR3aa: CASSAGQGDEKLFF
CDR3nt: TGTGCCAGCAGCGCGGGACAGGGGGATGAAAAACTGTTTTTT
j_gene: TRBJ1-4
abundance: -
v_gene: TRBV11-3
d_gene: TRBD1
len: 14

CDR3aa: CAEQGESGSGYTF
CDR3nt: TGTGCCGAACAGGGGGAATCGGGCAGTGGCTACACCTTC
j_gene: TRBJ1-2
abundance: -
v_gene: TRBV28
d_gene: TRBD1
len: 13

CDR3aa: CAWCDGTGCLGYTF
CDR3nt: TGTGCCTGGTGTGATGGGACAGGGTGTCTCGGCTACACCTTC
j_gene: TRBJ1-2
abundance: -
v_gene: TRBV30
d_gene: TRBD1
len: 14

CDR3aa: CASSQGTGDGYTF
CDR3nt: TGCGCCAGCAGCCAGGGGACAGGGGATGGCTACACCTTC
j_gene: TRBJ1-2
abundance: -
v_gene: TRBV4-1
d_gene: TRBD1
len: 13

CDR3aa: CAFSRGVAGKGYTF
CDR3nt: TGTGCCTTCTCTCGCGGAGTAGCAGGGAAGGGCTACACCTTC
j_gene: TRBJ1-2
abundance: -
v_gene: TRBV30
d_gene: -
len: 14

CDR3aa: CASSATGWDNNEQFF
CDR3nt: TGTGCCAGCAGCGCAACAGGGTGGGACAACAATGAGCAGTTCTTC
j_gene: TRBJ2-1
abundance: -
v_gene: TRBV7-8
d_gene: -
len: 15

CDR3aa: CASSGQGLDGYTF
CDR3nt: TGTGCCAGCAGTGGACAGGGGTTGGATGGCTACACCTTC
j_gene: TRBJ1-2
abundance: -
v_gene: TRBV27
d_gene: TRBD1
len: 13

CDR3aa: CASNPRAGESPLHF
CDR3nt: TGTGCCAGCAACCCTCGGGCAGGGGAATCACCCCTCCACTTT
j_gene: TRBJ1-6
abundance: -
v_gene: TRBV2
d_gene: -
len: 14

CDR3aa: CASSTPGQGNEKLFF
CDR3nt: TGTGCCAGTAGTACCCCGGGACAGGGTAATGAAAAACTGTTTTTT
j_gene: TRBJ1-4
abundance: -
v_gene: TRBV19
d_gene: TRBD1
len: 15

CDR3aa: CASSIAGGLNTGELFF
CDR3nt: TGTGCCAGTAGTATAGCGGGAGGGCTGAACACCGGGGAGCTGTTTTTT
j_gene: TRBJ2-2
abundance: few
v_gene: TRBV19
d_gene: TRBD2
len: 16

CDR3aa: CAISEPPAASTDTQYF
CDR3nt: TGTGCCATCAGTGAGCCCCCGGCGGCTAGCACAGATACGCAGTATTTT
j_gene: TRBJ2-3
abundance: -
v_gene: TRBV10-3
d_gene: -
len: 16

CDR3aa: CASSLGESGADTQYF
CDR3nt: TGCGCCAGCAGCTTAGGAGAGAGTGGCGCAGATACGCAGTATTTT
j_gene: TRBJ2-3
abundance: -
v_gene: TRBV5-1
d_gene: -
len: 15

CDR3aa: CAINSPGLGTEAFF
CDR3nt: TGTGCCATAAACTCTCCGGGGTTGGGCACTGAAGCTTTCTTT
j_gene: TRBJ1-1
abundance: -
v_gene: TRBV28
d_gene: -
len: 14

CDR3aa: CASSPGEVGYTF
CDR3nt: TGTGCCAGCAGTCCGGGGGAGGTGGGCTACACCTTC
j_gene: TRBJ1-2
abundance: once
v_gene: TRBV28
d_gene: -
len: 12

CDR3aa: CASSLEPGETQYF
CDR3nt: TGTGCCAGCAGCTTGGAGCCCGGAGAGACCCAGTACTTC
j_gene: TRBJ2-5
abundance: -
v_gene: TRBV5-4
d_gene: -
len: 13

CDR3aa: CASAPGQANEKLFF
CDR3nt: TGTGCCAGCGCTCCGGGACAGGCTAATGAAAAACTGTTTTTT
j_gene: TRBJ1-4
abundance: -
v_gene: TRBV28
d_gene: TRBD1
len: 14

CDR3aa: CASSLSRRSYEQYF
CDR3nt: TGTGCCAGCAGTTTATCGAGGCGGTCCTACGAGCAGTACTTC
j_gene: TRBJ2-7
abundance: -
v_gene: TRBV27
d_gene: -
len: 14

CDR3aa: CASSHPSEETQYF
CDR3nt: TGTGCCAGCAGCCACCCCTCCGAAGAGACCCAGTACTTC
j_gene: TRBJ2-5
abundance: -
v_gene: TRBV3-1/TRBV3-2
d_gene: -
len: 13

CDR3aa: CASSHARGDSYEQYF
CDR3nt: TGTGCCAGCAGCCACGCGCGGGGAGACTCCTACGAGCAGTACTTC
j_gene: TRBJ2-7
abundance: -
v_gene: TRBV2
d_gene: -
len: 15

CDR3aa: CASSSQGTQYF
CDR3nt: TGTGCCAGCAGCTCCCAGGGTACGCAGTATTTT
j_gene: TRBJ2-3
abundance: once
v_gene: TRBV7-3
d_gene: -
len: 11

CDR3aa: CASSHGTSGSLYEQYF
CDR3nt: TGCGCCAGCAGCCATGGGACTAGCGGGAGTTTGTACGAGCAGTACTTC
j_gene: TRBJ2-7
abundance: -
v_gene: TRBV4-1
d_gene: TRBD2
len: 16

CDR3aa: CASSQGGGEKLFF
CDR3nt: TGCGCCAGCAGCCAAGGCGGGGGCGAAAAACTGTTTTTT
j_gene: TRBJ1-4
abundance: -
v_gene: TRBV4-1
d_gene: -
len: 13

CDR3aa: CASSLSQAGGRGTQYF
CDR3nt: TGTGCCAGCAGTTTATCGCAAGCGGGAGGGCGGGGGACCCAGTACTTC
j_gene: TRBJ2-5
abundance: -
v_gene: TRBV27
d_gene: TRBD2
len: 16

CDR3aa: CASSLRQGYNEQFF
CDR3nt: TGTGCCAGCAGCCTCCGACAGGGGTACAATGAGCAGTTCTTC
j_gene: TRBJ2-1
abundance: -
v_gene: TRBV7-2
d_gene: TRBD1
len: 14

CDR3aa: CAISSRDYEQYF
CDR3nt: TGTGCCATCAGTTCCAGGGATTACGAGCAGTACTTC
j_gene: TRBJ2-7
abundance: -
v_gene: TRBV10-3
d_gene: -
len: 12

CDR3aa: CASSYYGGTEAFF
CDR3nt: TGTGCCAGCAGTTATTACGGGGGGACTGAAGCTTTCTTT
j_gene: TRBJ1-1
abundance: -
v_gene: TRBV6-2/TRBV6-3
d_gene: -
len: 13

CDR3aa: CASSLVVAGGLQETQYF
CDR3nt: TGCGCCAGCAGCTTGGTAGTAGCGGGGGGACTCCAAGAGACCCAGTACTTC
j_gene: TRBJ2-5
abundance: -
v_gene: TRBV5-1
d_gene: TRBD2
len: 17

CDR3aa: CASSAEPLYEQYF
CDR3nt: TGTGCCAGCAGCGCCGAGCCCCTATACGAGCAGTACTTC
j_gene: TRBJ2-7
abundance: -
v_gene: TRBV2
d_gene: -
len: 13

CDR3aa: CASSFTSRPTNYGYTF
CDR3nt: TGTGCCAGCAGCTTCACCAGCAGGCCCACTAACTATGGCTACACCTTC
j_gene: TRBJ1-2
abundance: -
v_gene: TRBV7-2
d_gene: -
len: 16

CDR3aa: CASSPTLMGQGASKETQYF
CDR3nt: TGTGCCAGCTCACCAACCCTCATGGGGCAGGGGGCTAGTAAAGAGACCCAGTACTTC
j_gene: TRBJ2-5
abundance: -
v_gene: TRBV18
d_gene: TRBD1
len: 19

CDR3aa: CYMSQETQYF
CDR3nt: TGCTATATGAGCCAAGAGACCCAGTACTTC
j_gene: TRBJ2-5
abundance: -
v_gene: TRBV23-1
d_gene: -
len: 10

CDR3aa: CSGRLLAGVSDEQFF
CDR3nt: TGCAGCGGACGACTCTTAGCGGGAGTTTCCGATGAGCAGTTCTTC
j_gene: TRBJ2-1
abundance: once
v_gene: TRBV29-1
d_gene: TRBD2
len: 15

CDR3aa: CASSDGTGVNYGYTF
CDR3nt: TGTGCCAGCAGTGACGGGACAGGGGTTAACTATGGCTACACCTTC
j_gene: TRBJ1-2
abundance: few
v_gene: TRBV6-2/TRBV6-3
d_gene: TRBD1
len: 15